This T cell receptor (beta chain) was identified in a study of cytomegalovirus exposure and HLA in healthy donors. Assay used: immunoSEQ multiplex PCR; TCRdb lists only in-frame clones, some missing. Of 250,000 or so clones listed, more than 75% are singletons. A note on this clone: As yet, its antigen is unknown.

V trimming: 3 bases; J trimming: 4 bases; junction bases outside the gene matches: 2. Per germline, CDR1 SGHTA and CDR2 FQGNSA. The CDR3 has 14 amino acids. General study results and limits: The listing of about 150 TCR beta chains classed them as cytomegalovirus-associated.

The rearrangement links TRBV7-2 to TRBJ2-2; 7 bases are a match to TRBD1. Sequencing was done on a sample of PBMCs. The TCR sequence derives from a man aged 18 to 29 in good health and CMV-seronegative. The CDR3 here is CASSLTGTTGELFF. The CDR3 nucleotides read TGTGCCAGCAGCTTGACAGGGACCACCGGGGAGCTGTTTTTT.